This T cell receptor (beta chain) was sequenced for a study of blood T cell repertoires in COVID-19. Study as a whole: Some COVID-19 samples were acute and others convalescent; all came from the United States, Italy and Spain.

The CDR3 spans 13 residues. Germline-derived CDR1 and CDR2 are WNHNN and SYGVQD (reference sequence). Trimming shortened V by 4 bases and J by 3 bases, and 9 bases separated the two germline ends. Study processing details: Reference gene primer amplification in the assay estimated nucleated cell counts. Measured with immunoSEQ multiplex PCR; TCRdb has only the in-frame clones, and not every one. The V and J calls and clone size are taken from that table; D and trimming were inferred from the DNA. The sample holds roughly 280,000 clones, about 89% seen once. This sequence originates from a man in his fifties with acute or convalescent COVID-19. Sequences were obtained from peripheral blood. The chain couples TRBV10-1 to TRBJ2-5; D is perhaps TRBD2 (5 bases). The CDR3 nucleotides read TGCGCCAGCAGTGGTTACGGGGAAGAGACCCAGTACTTC. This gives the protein CASSGYGEETQYF.